The T cell receptor (beta chain) under discussion was sequenced for a study of blood T cells in healthy people across ages. General observations from the study: The study regarded diversity estimates from one million T cells as underestimates. Long-lived donors exceeded aged donors in naive CD4+ cells and diversity. Age advanced and TCR beta diversity per million T cells fell, roughly linearly.

Next came a second PCR, run for about 7 to 12 cycles, which used a sample-barcoded 5' primer along with a J-beta primer mix. TCRdb re-analysed the 5' RACE reads in MiXCR, keeping a single row per CDR3 protein. The sample lists about 560,000 distinct CDR3 sequences; about a quarter were seen once. On this clonotype: The antigen remains unidentified.

The V gene lost 6 bases and the J gene lost 9 bases, with 15 bases spanning the gap. This CDR3 has 14 amino acids. Germline V gene sequence: CDR1 MNHEY, CDR2 SVGAGI. The sample was also reused in another study, on T cells of mothers and their children.

V gene TRBV6-5 combines with J gene TRBJ1-6; unclear D gene. This sequence originates from a boy aged 2 to 10 in good health. The sequenced sample consisted of blood. The CDR3 nucleotides are TGTGCCAGCAGCACACAAGGGAGGACTTCACCCCTCCACTTT. Protein product: CASSTQGRTSPLHF.